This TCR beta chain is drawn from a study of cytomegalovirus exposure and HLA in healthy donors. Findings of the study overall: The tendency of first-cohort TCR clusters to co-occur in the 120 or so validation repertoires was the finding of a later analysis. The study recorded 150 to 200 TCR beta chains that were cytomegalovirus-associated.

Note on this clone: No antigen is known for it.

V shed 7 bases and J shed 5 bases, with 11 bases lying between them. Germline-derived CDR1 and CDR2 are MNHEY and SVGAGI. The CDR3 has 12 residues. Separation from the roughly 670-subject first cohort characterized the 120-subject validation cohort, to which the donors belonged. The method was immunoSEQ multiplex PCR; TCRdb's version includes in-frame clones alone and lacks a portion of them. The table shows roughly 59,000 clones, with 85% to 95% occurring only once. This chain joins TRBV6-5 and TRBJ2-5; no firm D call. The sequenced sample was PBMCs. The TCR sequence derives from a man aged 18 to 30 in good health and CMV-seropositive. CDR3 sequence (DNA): TGTGCCAGCACCCCGTTCGGGGAGACCCAGTACTTC. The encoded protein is CASTPFGETQYF.